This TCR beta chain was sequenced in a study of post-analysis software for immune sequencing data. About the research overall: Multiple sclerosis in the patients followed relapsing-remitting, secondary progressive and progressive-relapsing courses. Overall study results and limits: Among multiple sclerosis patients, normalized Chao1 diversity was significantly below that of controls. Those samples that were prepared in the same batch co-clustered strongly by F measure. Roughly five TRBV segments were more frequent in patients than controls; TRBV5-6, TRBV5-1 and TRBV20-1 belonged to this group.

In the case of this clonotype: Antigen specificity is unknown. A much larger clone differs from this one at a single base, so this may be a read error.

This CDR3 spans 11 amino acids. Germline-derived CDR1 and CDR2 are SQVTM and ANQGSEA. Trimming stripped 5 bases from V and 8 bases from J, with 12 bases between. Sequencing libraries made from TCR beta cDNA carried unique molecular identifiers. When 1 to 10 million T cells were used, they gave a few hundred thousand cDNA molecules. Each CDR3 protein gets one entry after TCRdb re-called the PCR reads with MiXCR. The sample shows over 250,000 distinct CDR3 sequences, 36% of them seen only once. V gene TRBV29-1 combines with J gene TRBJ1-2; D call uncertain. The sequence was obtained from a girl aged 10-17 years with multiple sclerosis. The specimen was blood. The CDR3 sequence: CSVTAARGYTF. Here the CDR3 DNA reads TGCAGCGTTACTGCGGCACGGGGCTACACCTTC.